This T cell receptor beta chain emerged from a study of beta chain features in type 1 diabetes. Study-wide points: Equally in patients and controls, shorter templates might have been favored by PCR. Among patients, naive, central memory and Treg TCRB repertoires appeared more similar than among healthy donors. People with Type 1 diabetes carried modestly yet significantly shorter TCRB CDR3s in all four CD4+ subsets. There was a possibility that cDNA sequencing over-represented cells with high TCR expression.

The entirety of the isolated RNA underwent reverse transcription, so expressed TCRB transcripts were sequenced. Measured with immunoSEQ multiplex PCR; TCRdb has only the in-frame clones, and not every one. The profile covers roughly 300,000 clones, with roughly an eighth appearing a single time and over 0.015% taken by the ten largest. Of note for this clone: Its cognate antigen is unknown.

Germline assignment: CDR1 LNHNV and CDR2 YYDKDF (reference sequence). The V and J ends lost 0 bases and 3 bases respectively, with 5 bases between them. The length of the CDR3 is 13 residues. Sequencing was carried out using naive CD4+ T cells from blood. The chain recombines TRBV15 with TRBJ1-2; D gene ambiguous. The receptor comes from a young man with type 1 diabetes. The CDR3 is CATSRERDYGYTF. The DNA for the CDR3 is TGTGCCACCAGCAGAGAGCGCGACTATGGCTACACCTTC. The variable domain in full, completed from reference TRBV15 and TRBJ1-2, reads DAMVIQNPRYQVTQFGKPVTLSCSQTLNHNVMYWYQQKSSQAPKLLFHYYDKDFNNEADTPDNFQSRRPNTSFCFLDIRSPGLGDTAMYLCATSRERDYGYTFGSGTRLTVV.